Listed here are 25 T cell receptor beta chains from one sample, sequenced in a study of STAT5B mutations in CD4+ large granular lymphocyte leukemia. Only in-frame clones appear in the TCRdb table, and some are missing; sequencing was by immunoSEQ multiplex PCR. The table includes 40,000 to 50,000 clones, 80% to 85% detected once. Sequencing was carried out using CD4+ T cells from blood buffy coats. The source of these receptors is a human donor in good health.

This clone was seen only a few times. The CDR3 sequence is CASSIDRWSEQYF. The DNA of the CDR3 is TGTGCCAGTAGTATAGATCGTTGGAGCGAGCAGTACTTC. The genes are TRBV19 and TRBJ2-7; the D is unclear. The germline V and J ends were trimmed by 0 bases and 6 bases, with 9 bases remaining between them. The V gene's germline CDR1 is LNHDA and CDR2 SQIVND (reference sequence). This CDR3 comprises 13 residues.

The chain carries TRBV28 and TRBJ2-5; 8 bases are a match to TRBD1. V lost 3 bases, J lost 1 base, and 4 bases stayed unmatched. CDR1 and CDR2 (germline): MDHEN, SYDVKM. CDR3 size: 15 residues. CDR3 DNA sequence: TGTGCCAGCAGTTTGCACGGACAGGGCCAAGAGACCCAGTACTTC. Residues: CASSLHGQGQETQYF.

The chain carries TRBV4-2 and TRBJ2-1; 7 bases align to TRBD2. CDR1 and CDR2 from the germline V gene are LGHNA and YNFKEQ. This CDR3 comprises 15 residues. The ends lost 1 base at V and 7 bases at J; junction bases unmatched: 7. The CDR3 region is CASSQGDAGDNEQFF. CDR3 nucleotide sequence: TGTGCCAGCAGCCAAGGGGACGCGGGAGATAATGAGCAGTTCTTC.

This clone has a single count. This rearrangement joins TRBV30 to TRBJ2-7; D is possibly TRBD1 (6 bases). The germline V and J ends were trimmed by 5 bases and 0 bases, with 14 bases remaining between them. CDR1 is GTSNPN, CDR2 SVGIG, per germline (reference sequence). This CDR3 is built from 14 residues. CDR3 in amino acids: CAWSQGFSSYEQYF. The DNA for the CDR3 is TGTGCCTGGTCACAGGGCTTCAGCTCCTACGAGCAGTACTTC.

V gene TRBV30 combines with J gene TRBJ2-3, with 7 bases fitting TRBD1. Germline V gene sequence: CDR1 GTSNPN, CDR2 SVGIG (reference sequence). The CDR3 loop spans 15 amino acids. V was clipped by 1 base and J by 5 bases; unmatched bases: 9. The CDR3 is CAWSEETGVVDTQYF. The CDR3 DNA is TGTGCCTGGAGTGAAGAAACAGGGGTAGTAGATACGCAGTATTTT.

The chain couples TRBV7-3 to TRBJ2-7, with D possibly being TRBD1 (8 bases). V shed 5 bases and J shed 1 base, with 15 bases lying between them. The CDR3 is made up of 15 amino acids. The germline CDR1 and CDR2 sequences are SGHTA and FQGTGA. CDR3 region: CASSQGGTGSYEQYF. CDR3 in DNA: TGTGCCAGCAGCCAGGGGGGGACAGGTTCCTACGAGCAGTACTTC. The complete variable domain, with remaining parts taken from reference TRBV7-3 and TRBJ2-7, reads GAGVSQTPSNKVTEKGKYVELRCDPISGHTALYWYRQSLGQGPEFLIYFQGTGAADDSGLPNDRFFAVRPEGSVSTLKIQRTERGDSAVYLCASSQGGTGSYEQYFGPGTRLTVT.

The chain combines TRBV5-4 with TRBJ2-3; D is unresolved. The CDR3 consists of 15 residues. With 1 base removed from V and 0 bases from J, the gap between germline ends came to 9 bases. Germline CDR1 SGHNT, CDR2 YYREEE (reference sequence). CDR3 amino acids: CASSLKQVSTDTQYF. CDR3 bases: TGTGCCAGCAGCTTGAAGCAGGTTAGCACAGATACGCAGTATTTT. The complete variable domain, with remaining parts taken from reference TRBV5-4 and TRBJ2-3, reads ETGVTQSPTHLIKTRGQQVTLRCSSQSGHNTVSWYQQALGQGPQFIFQYYREEENGRGNFPPRFSGLQFPNYSSELNVNALELDDSALYLCASSLKQVSTDTQYFGPGTRLTVL.

The V call is TRBV14, the J call TRBJ1-2, with 9 positions matching TRBD1. The J segment lost 4 bases and the V segment lost 8 bases, leaving 5 bases of the junction unmatched. Germline CDR1 is SGHDN and CDR2 is FVKESK. This CDR3 is built from 13 residues. CDR3 nucleotides: TGTGCCAGCGCCCCGGGACAGGGCTATGGCTACACCTTC. This gives the protein CASAPGQGYGYTF.

This rearrangement joins TRBV2 to TRBJ2-7; D is possibly TRBD1 (6 bases). This CDR3 comprises 12 residues. CDR1 and CDR2 (germline): SNHLY, FYNNEI. Between the trimmed V and J ends, which lost 6 bases and 8 bases, there was a span of 14 bases. The DNA of the CDR3 is TGTGCCAGCAGCACCGGGACAACGAAGCAGTACTTC. Translating gives CASSTGTTKQYF.

The CDR3 spells CASRDHTDTQYF. The CDR3 DNA reads TGTGCCAGCAGGGACCACACAGATACGCAGTATTTT. The J gene is TRBJ2-3, the V gene TRBV6-5; no firm D call. The CDR3 runs to 12 residues. From germline, CDR1 is MNHEY and CDR2 SVGAGI. Trimming took off 6 bases at V and 2 bases at J, with 6 bases between the two ends.

This clone was seen a single time. V and J are TRBV29-1 and TRBJ2-3; 9 bases map to TRBD2. The CDR3 is 13 residues long. V lost 5 bases and J lost 2; bases outside the gene matches: 2. The germline CDR1 and CDR2 sequences are SQVTM and ANQGSEA. CDR3 region: CSVSGGTTDTQYF. CDR3 nucleotides: TGCAGCGTTAGCGGGGGGACCACAGATACGCAGTATTTT.

V and J are TRBV28 and TRBJ1-4; D not resolved. V was clipped by 7 bases and J by 8 bases, with 14 bases between them. CDR1 MDHEN and CDR2 SYDVKM come from the germline V gene. The CDR3 spans 13 residues. This CDR3 reads CASNVPPMEKLFF. The DNA of the CDR3 is TGTGCCAGCAACGTACCCCCGATGGAAAAACTGTTTTTT.

The rearrangement links TRBV11-2 to TRBJ1-2; D gene ambiguous. In germline, CDR1 is SGHAT, CDR2 FQNNGV. The CDR3 has 15 residues. V lost 5 bases, J lost 3 bases, and 16 bases lay in between. The CDR3 region is CASSRVVRADYGYTF. The CDR3 DNA follows: TGTGCCAGCAGCCGCGTGGTTCGGGCGGACTATGGCTACACCTTC.

V is TRBV5-1 and J is TRBJ2-5, with D possibly TRBD1 on 5 matching bases. Deletions cut 4 bases from V and 4 bases from J, with 11 bases between. Per the germline V gene, CDR1 is SGHRS and CDR2 is YFSETQ. The CDR3 consists of 13 residues. In nucleotides, the CDR3 is TGCGCCAGCAGCGACTCCAGGGCAGAGACCCAGTACTTC. Translating it yields CASSDSRAETQYF.

The chain is built from TRBV10-3 and TRBJ1-2; 7 bases agree with TRBD1. The CDR3 contains 13 residues. Germline-derived CDR1 and CDR2 are ENHRY and SYGVKD. The J segment lost 8 bases and the V segment lost 0 bases, leaving 3 bases of the junction unmatched. CDR3 coding DNA: TGTGCCATCAGTGAGTCAGGGGGCCGAGGCTACACCTTC. Translated: CAISESGGRGYTF.

This rearrangement joins TRBV14 to TRBJ2-1; D is undetermined. The CDR3 runs 14 residues. Germline V gene lookup returns CDR1 SGHDN and CDR2 FVKESK. Trimming took off 0 bases at V and 8 bases at J, with 11 bases between the two ends. In DNA, the CDR3 is TGTGCCAGCAGCCAAGACCTGTTGTGGGATGAGCAGTTCTTC. It translates to CASSQDLLWDEQFF.

The chain combines TRBV7-9 with TRBJ1-5; TRBD1 aligns across 9 bases. Germline lookup yields CDR1 SEHNR and CDR2 FQNEAQ (reference sequence). Germline trimming cut 4 bases from V and 6 bases from J; bases unmatched to any gene: 7. This CDR3 comprises 15 residues. The CDR3 coding sequence is TGTGCCAGCAGCTCCGGGGACAGGGAATTTCAGCCCCAGCATTTT. Protein product: CASSSGDREFQPQHF.

This rearrangement joins TRBV11-1 to TRBJ1-2; D is possibly TRBD1 (6 bases). The V gene lost 5 bases and the J gene lost 5 bases, with 15 bases spanning the gap. Germline V lookup: CDR1 SGHAT, CDR2 FQDESV (reference sequence). CDR3 length: 14 amino acids. The CDR3 spells CASSRGDRTYGYTF. The CDR3 bases are TGTGCCAGCAGCCGCGGAGACAGGACTTATGGCTACACCTTC.

V is TRBV19 and J is TRBJ1-2; no definite D call. Per germline, CDR1 LNHDA and CDR2 SQIVND (reference sequence). The CDR3 totals 15 residues. Trimming left V 3 bases short and J 3 bases short, with 14 bases between. CDR3 DNA sequence: TGTGCCAGTAGTATTGGCCCGGGAGTGGACTATGGCTACACCTTC. Amino acids: CASSIGPGVDYGYTF.

The chain is built from TRBV6-5 and TRBJ2-2, with unresolved D. This CDR3 is built from 12 residues. V was pared by 6 bases and J by 5 bases, with 7 bases between. The germline V gene encodes CDR1 MNHEY and CDR2 SVGAGI. CDR3 region: CASRIDTGELFF. In DNA, the CDR3 is TGTGCCAGCAGGATCGATACCGGGGAGCTGTTTTTT.

The rearrangement links TRBV27 to TRBJ2-1; no firm D call. The CDR3 runs 9 residues. Trimming removed 9 bases at V and 9 bases at J, with 6 bases between. Germline V lookup: CDR1 MNHEY, CDR2 SMNVEV (reference sequence). DNA for the CDR3: TGTGCCAGACGGACTGAGCAGTTCTTC. Translating it yields CARRTEQFF.

CDR3 DNA: TGTGCCAGCAGTGGGGGCAGTTATAATACTGAAGCTTTCTTT. Amino acids: CASSGGSYNTEAFF. The chain combines TRBV2 with TRBJ1-1, with D perhaps matching TRBD1 (5 bases). The CDR3 totals 14 residues. Trimming shortened V by 4 bases and J by 5 bases, and 14 bases separated the two germline ends. Looked up from germline, CDR1 is SNHLY and CDR2 is FYNNEI.

This chain links TRBV6-5 with TRBJ1-5; TRBD1 might be the D (6 bases). In germline, CDR1 is MNHEY, CDR2 SVGAGI. The CDR3 has 16 residues. Trimming cost V 2 bases and J 0 bases, with 11 bases left between them. In nucleotides, the CDR3 is TGTGCCAGCAGTTACGGGACACCTAATAGCAATCAGCCCCAGCATTTT. Protein sequence: CASSYGTPNSNQPQHF.

The V call is TRBV12-5, the J call TRBJ1-2; possibly TRBD1 for D (6 bases). Trimming took 6 bases from V and 7 from J, leaving 15 bases between them. The CDR3 sequence is 13 residues long. The germline gives CDR1 LGHNT, CDR2 FRNRAP. The CDR3 protein is CASGTGFLRGYTF. The CDR3 DNA follows: TGTGCTAGTGGAACAGGGTTCCTTCGTGGCTACACCTTC.

This chain links TRBV13 with TRBJ1-2, with D possibly being TRBD1 (6 bases). V dropped 5 bases and J dropped 4 bases, with 17 bases sitting between them. The CDR3 is made up of 15 amino acids. The germline V gene encodes CDR1 PRHDT and CDR2 FYEKMQ (reference sequence). Here the CDR3 DNA reads TGTGCCAGCAGCGCCGGAGGAGGGGGGCGCTATGGCTACACCTTC. Translating gives CASSAGGGGRYGYTF.